The following is a T cell receptor (beta chain) sequence with its context. No cognate antigen has been identified for it. Per-base quality was not reported, and no clone a single base away is much larger than it. Trimmed from V: 2 bases; trimmed from J: 7 bases; junction bases lacking a gene match: 5. CDR1 and CDR2, per the germline V gene, are SGHTA and FQGTGA. From its cysteine to its phenylalanine, the CDR3 spans 15 amino acids. The read is trimmed to its CDR3 DNA, 45 bases read in frame from base 1. Each donor gave one peripheral blood draw, averaging approximately 0.11 L, which was collected into heparinised tubes. Naive, central memory, regulatory and stem cell-like memory CD4+ T cells were sorted on a BD FACSAria II using a panel including CD45RO, CCR7, CD25, CD127, CD95 and CD27. A purity above 98% was achieved for all sorted populations. PBMCs were separated immediately by Lymphoprep density gradient centrifugation and were stained directly, without being cultured. So that batch effects would be minimized, each experiment stained and sorted samples in pairs, pairing one healthy donor with one patient.

This entry belongs to a study of beta chain features in type 1 diabetes (dated by TCRdb to the late 2010s). At the level of the whole study: Patients and healthy donors did not differ in mean age, gender distribution, total cell number or subset yield. A total of about 99,000,000 sorted cells were examined across all samples, and RNA yield correlated strongly with the number of cells per subset. The study compared the TCRB repertoires of sorted circulating CD4+ T cell subsets in recently diagnosed type 1 diabetes patients with those in matched healthy donors. Whereas all 28 donors provided naive and central memory subsets, regulatory and stem cell-like memory subsets were isolated from just 8 patients and about 8 healthy donors.

The High Capacity cDNA Reverse Transcription Kit was used to reverse transcribe all of the isolated RNA, meaning that expressed TCRB transcripts were what got sequenced. Naive, central memory and regulatory T cell samples underwent deep immunoSEQ sequencing, averaging roughly 3.5 million total reads per sample. After sorted cells were lysed in RLT buffer, RNA was extracted with DNase-treated RNeasy Micro or Mini kits, with the choice depending on cell number. Each cell subset was processed on its own to prevent cross-contamination, while patient and healthy donor samples were processed together. The immunoSEQ multiplex PCR was used to amplify TCRB sequences from cDNA, yielding 87-bp fragments that span the CDR3 region. Amplicons were sequenced on the Illumina HiSeq platform. Per the authors' processing: PCR bias was computationally corrected using synthetic template baselines, reads within Hamming distance 2 were collapsed, and singletons that could not be merged were discarded. Reads were aligned against IMGT so that V, D and J genes, CDR3 length and insertions or deletions at six rearrangement sites could be assigned. Clonotype counts were normalized to sorted cell number within each subset before computing true diversity and Gini coefficients with the tcR R package. The overlap coefficient, calculated on TCRB nucleotide sequences, was used to quantify repertoire sharing. TCRdb provides this immuneACCESS table in a form limited to in-frame rearrangements. Some clones are lacking; in checked studies, under half of them reflect an unresolved V gene, and why the rest are absent is not known. For V, J and clone size, that table is used; D and trimming come from the DNA. A total of fewer than 200,000 clones appear in this sample, 7.5% to 10% of them only once. The ten biggest clones cover 0.5% to 0.65% of the sample.

Paper-wide results and their limitations: The naive, central memory and regulatory TCRB repertoires appeared to resemble one another more closely among patients than among healthy donors. Sequencing cDNA rather than genomic DNA could over-represent highly expressing activated cells, although activation and CD3 levels did not differ between groups. Shorter templates might have been favored by PCR, but patient and control samples were amplified and corrected together, so both groups would have been affected equally by any skew. Because small numbers of individuals were included in the HLA sub-analyses, any influence of HLA type on TCRB rearrangement was left unresolved. Type 1 diabetes patients showed a moderate but significant shortening of TCRB CDR3 length in all four CD4+ subsets. At VDJ recombination sites, patients with type 1 diabetes made fewer insertions and deleted more nucleotides, a pattern implying thymic rearrangement abnormalities.

Specimen: central memory CD4+ T cells from blood. This sequence uses TRBV7-3 and TRBJ2-1, with TRBD2 identical over 10 junction bases. The receptor comes from a man aged 18 to 35 in good health. The nucleotide sequence is given as TGTGCCAGCAGCTTAGGGACTAGCGTGGGGAATGAGCAGTTCTTC. Translated, this is CASSLGTSVGNEQFF.